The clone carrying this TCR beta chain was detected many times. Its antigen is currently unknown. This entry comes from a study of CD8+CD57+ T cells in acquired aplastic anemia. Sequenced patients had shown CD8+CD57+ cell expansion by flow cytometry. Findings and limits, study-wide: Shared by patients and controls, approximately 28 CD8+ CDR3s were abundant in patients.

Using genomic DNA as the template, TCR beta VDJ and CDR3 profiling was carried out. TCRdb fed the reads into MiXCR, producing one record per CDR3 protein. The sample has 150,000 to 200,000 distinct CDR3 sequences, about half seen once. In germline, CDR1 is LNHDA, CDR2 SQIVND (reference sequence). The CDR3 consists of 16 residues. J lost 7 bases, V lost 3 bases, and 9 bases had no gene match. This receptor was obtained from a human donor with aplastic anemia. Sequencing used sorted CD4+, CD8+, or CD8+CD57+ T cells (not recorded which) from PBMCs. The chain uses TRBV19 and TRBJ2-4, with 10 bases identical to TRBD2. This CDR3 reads CASSILAGEVSNIQYF. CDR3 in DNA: TGTGCCAGTAGTATCCTAGCGGGAGAAGTTTCGAACATTCAGTACTTC.